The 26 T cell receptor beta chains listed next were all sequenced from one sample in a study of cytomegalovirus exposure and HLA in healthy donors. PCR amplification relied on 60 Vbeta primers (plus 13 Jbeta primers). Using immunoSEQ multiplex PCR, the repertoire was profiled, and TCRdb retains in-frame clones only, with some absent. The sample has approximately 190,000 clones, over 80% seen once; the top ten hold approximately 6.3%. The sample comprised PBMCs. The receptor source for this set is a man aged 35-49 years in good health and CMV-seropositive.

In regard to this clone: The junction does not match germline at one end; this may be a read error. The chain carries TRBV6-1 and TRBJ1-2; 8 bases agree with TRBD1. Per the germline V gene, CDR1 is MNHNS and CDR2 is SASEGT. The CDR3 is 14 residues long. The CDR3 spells CASSPGQGNYDYTF. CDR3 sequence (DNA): TGTGCCAGCAGCCCCGGACAGGGAAACTATGACTACACCTTC.

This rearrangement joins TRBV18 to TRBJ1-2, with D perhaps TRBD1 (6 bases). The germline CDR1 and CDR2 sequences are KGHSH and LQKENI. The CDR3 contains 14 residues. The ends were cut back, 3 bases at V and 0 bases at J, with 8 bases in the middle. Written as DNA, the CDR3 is TGTGCCAGCTCACCCGGACAGACTAACTATGGCTACACCTTC. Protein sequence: CASSPGQTNYGYTF.

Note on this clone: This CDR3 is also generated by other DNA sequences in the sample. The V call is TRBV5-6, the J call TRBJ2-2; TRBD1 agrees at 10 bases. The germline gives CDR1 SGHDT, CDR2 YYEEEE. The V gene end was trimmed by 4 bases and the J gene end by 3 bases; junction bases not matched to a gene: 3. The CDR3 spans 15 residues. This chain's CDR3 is CASSRQGAYTGELFF. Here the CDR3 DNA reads TGTGCCAGCAGCAGACAGGGGGCATACACCGGGGAGCTGTTTTTT.

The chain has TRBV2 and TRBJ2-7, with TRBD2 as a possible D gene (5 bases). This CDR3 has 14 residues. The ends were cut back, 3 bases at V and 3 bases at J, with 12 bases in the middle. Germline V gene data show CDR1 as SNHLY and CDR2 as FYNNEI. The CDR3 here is CASSDPGTSYEQYF. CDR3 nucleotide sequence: TGTGCCAGCAGTGACCCGGGAACCAGCTACGAGCAGTACTTC.

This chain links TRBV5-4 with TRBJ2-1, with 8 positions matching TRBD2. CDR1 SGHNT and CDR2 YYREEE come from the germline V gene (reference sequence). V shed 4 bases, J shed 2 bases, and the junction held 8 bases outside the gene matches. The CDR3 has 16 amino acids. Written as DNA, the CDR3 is TGTGCCAGCAGCCCAGGGGCGGGGGGCACCTACAATGAGCAGTTCTTC. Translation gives CASSPGAGGTYNEQFF.

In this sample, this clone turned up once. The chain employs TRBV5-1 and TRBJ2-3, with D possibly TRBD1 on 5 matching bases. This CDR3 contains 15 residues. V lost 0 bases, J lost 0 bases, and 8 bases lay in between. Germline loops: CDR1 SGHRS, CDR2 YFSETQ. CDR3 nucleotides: TGCGCCAGCAGCTTGGGGGCAGGGAGCACAGATACGCAGTATTTT. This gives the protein CASSLGAGSTDTQYF.

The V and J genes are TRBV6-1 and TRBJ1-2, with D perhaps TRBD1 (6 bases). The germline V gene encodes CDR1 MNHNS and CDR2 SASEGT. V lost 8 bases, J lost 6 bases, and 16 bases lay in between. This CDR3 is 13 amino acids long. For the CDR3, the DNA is TGTGCCAGCGATAGTGTACAGGGTCATGGCTACACCTTC. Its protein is CASDSVQGHGYTF.

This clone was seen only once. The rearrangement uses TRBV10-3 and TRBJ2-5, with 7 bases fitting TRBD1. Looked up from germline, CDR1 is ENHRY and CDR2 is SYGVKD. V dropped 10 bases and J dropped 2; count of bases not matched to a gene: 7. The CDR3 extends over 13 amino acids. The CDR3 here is CATHRGTQETQYF. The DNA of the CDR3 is TGTGCCACCCACAGGGGTACACAAGAGACCCAGTACTTC.

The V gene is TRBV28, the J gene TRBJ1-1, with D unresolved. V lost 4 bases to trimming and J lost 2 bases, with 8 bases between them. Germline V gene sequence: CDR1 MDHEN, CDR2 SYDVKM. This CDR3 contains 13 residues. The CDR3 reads CASSYGVNTEAFF. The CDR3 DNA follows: TGTGCCAGCAGTTACGGGGTTAACACTGAAGCTTTCTTT.

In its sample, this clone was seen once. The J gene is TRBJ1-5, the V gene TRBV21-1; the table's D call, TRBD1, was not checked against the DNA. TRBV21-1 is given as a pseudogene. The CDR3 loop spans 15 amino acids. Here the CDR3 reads CASSEDRDNYQPQHF. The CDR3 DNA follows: TGTGCCAGCAGCGAGGACCGGGACAACTATCAGCCCCAGCATTTT.

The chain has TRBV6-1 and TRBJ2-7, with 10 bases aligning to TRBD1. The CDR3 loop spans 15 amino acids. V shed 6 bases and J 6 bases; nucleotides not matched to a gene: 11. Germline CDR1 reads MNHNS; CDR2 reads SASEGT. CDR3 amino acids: CASSRRDRGSGEQYF. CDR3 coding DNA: TGTGCCAGCAGCCGCCGGGACAGGGGTTCAGGCGAGCAGTACTTC.

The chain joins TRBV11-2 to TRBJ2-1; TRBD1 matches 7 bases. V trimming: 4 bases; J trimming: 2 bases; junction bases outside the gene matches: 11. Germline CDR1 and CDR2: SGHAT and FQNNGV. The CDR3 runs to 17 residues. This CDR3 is CASSSTHSRGTYNEQFF. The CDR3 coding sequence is TGTGCCAGCAGCTCAACCCATTCCAGGGGGACCTACAATGAGCAGTTCTTC.

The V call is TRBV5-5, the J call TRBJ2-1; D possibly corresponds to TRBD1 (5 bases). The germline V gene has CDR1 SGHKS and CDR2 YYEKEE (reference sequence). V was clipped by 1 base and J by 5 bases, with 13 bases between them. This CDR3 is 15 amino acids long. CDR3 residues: CASSLYAGNDNEQFF. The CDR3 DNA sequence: TGTGCCAGCAGCTTGTATGCAGGGAACGACAATGAGCAGTTCTTC.

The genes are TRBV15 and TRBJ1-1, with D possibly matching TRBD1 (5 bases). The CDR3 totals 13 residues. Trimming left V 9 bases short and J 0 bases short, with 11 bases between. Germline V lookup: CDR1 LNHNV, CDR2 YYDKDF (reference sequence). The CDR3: CATTRDLNTEAFF. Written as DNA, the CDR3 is TGTGCCACTACACGGGACTTGAACACTGAAGCTTTCTTT.

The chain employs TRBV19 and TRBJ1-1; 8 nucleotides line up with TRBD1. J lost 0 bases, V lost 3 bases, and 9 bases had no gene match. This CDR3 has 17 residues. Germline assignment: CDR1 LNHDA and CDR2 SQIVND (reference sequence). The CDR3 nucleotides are TGTGCCAGTAGTATCATTGCCAGGGGGCGGATGAACACTGAAGCTTTCTTT. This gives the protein CASSIIARGRMNTEAFF.

The CDR3 bases are TGTGCCAGCAGTTTAACTAGCGGGGTAGGTGCGCAGTATTTT. Translated, it gives CASSLTSGVGAQYF. The chain recombines TRBV27 with TRBJ2-3; 10 nucleotides match TRBD2. The V gene's germline CDR1 is MNHEY and CDR2 SMNVEV (reference sequence). Germline trimming cut 2 bases from V and 10 bases from J; bases unmatched to any gene: 6. The CDR3 runs 14 residues.

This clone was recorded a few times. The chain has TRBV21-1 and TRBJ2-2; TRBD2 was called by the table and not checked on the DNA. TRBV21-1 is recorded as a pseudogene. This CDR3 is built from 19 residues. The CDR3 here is CASWRGRLAGGPDTGELFF. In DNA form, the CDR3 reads TGTGCCAGCTGGCGCGGTCGACTAGCGGGGGGGCCGGACACCGGGGAGCTGTTTTTT.

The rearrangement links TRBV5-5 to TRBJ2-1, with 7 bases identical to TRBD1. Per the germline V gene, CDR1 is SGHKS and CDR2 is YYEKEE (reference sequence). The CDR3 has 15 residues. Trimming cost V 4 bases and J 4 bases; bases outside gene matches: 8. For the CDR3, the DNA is TGTGCCAGCAGCCCCCCGGGACAGCCATACAATGAGCAGTTCTTC. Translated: CASSPPGQPYNEQFF.

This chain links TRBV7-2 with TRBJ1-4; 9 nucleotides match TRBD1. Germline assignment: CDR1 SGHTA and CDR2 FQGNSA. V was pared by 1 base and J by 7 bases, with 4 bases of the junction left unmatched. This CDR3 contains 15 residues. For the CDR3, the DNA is TGTGCCAGCAGCTTAGAGGGACAGGGAGTTGAAAAACTGTTTTTT. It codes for CASSLEGQGVEKLFF. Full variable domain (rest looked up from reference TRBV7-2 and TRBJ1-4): GAGVSQSPSNKVTEKGKDVELRCDPISGHTALYWYRQSLGQGLEFLIYFQGNSAPDKSGLPSDRFSAERTGGSVSTLTIQRTQQEDSAVYLCASSLEGQGVEKLFFGSGTQLSVL.

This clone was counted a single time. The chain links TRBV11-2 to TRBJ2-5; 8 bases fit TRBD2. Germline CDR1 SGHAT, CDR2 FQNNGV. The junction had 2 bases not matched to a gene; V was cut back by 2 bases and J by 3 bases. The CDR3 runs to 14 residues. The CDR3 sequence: CASSLSSGKETQYF. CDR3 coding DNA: TGTGCCAGCAGCTTAAGTAGCGGGAAAGAGACCCAGTACTTC.

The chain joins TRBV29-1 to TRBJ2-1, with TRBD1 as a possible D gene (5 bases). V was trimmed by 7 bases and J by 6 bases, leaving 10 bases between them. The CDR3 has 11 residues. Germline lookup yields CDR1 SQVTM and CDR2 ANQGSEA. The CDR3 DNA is TGCAGCGGTACCGACAGCAATGAGCAGTTCTTC. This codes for CSGTDSNEQFF.

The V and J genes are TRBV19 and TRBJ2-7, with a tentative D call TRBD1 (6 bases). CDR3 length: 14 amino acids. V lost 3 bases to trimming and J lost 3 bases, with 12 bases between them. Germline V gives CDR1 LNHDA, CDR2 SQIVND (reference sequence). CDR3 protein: CASSMVGQLYEQYF. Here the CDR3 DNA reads TGTGCCAGTAGTATGGTAGGACAGCTCTACGAGCAGTACTTC.

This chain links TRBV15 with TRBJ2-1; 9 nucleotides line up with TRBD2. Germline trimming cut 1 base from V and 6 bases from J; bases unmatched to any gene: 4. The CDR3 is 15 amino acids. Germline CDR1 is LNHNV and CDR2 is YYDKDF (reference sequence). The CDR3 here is CATSRVSGGLNEQFF. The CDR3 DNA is TGTGCCACCAGCAGAGTTAGCGGGGGCCTCAATGAGCAGTTCTTC.

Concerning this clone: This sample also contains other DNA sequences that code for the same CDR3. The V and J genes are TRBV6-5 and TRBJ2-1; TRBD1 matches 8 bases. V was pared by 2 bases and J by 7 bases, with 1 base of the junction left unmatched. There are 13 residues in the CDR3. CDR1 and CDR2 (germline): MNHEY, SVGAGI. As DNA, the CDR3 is TGTGCCAGCAGTTACGACAGGGGTAATGAGCAGTTCTTC. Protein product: CASSYDRGNEQFF.

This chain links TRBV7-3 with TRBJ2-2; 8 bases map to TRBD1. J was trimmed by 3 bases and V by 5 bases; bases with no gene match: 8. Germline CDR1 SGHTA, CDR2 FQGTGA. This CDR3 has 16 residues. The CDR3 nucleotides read TGTGCCAGCAGCCTGCAGGACAGGGTTGACACCGGGGAGCTGTTTTTT. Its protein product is CASSLQDRVDTGELFF.

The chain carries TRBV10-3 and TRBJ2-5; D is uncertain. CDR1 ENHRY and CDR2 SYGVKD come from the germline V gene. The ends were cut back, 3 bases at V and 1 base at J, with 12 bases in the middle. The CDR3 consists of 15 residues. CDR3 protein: CAISDVPAFQETQYF. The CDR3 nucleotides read TGTGCCATCAGTGACGTCCCAGCGTTCCAAGAGACCCAGTACTTC.